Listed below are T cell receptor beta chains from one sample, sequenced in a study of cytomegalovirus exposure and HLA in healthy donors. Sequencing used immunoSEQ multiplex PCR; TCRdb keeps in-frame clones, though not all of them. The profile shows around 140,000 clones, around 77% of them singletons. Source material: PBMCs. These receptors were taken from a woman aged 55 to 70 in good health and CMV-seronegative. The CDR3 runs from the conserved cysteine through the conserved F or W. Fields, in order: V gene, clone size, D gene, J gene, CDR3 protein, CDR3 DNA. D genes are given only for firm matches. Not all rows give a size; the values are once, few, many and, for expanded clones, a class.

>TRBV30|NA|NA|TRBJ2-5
CAWSALGLEKETQYF
TGTGCCTGGAGCGCATTGGGACTCGAAAAGGAGACCCAGTACTTC
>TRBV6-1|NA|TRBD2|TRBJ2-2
CASSDLAGASAGELFF
TGTGCCAGCAGTGATCTAGCGGGAGCCTCGGCCGGGGAGCTGTTTTTT
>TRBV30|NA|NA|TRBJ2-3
CAWSKTQAQYF
TGTGCCTGGAGTAAGACCCAGGCGCAGTATTTT
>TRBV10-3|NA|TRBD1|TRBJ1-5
CAISEGQGNQPQHF
TGTGCCATCAGTGAGGGACAGGGAAATCAGCCCCAGCATTTT
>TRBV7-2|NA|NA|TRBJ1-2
CASSLGIRARYGYTF
TGTGCCAGCAGCTTAGGCATCAGGGCGAGGTATGGCTACACCTTC
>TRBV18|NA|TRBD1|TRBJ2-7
CASSPLGTGVYEQYF
TGTGCCAGCTCACCGCTCGGGACAGGGGTCTACGAGCAGTACTTC
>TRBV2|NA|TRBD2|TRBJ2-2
CASSGGLAGGLDTGELFF
TGTGCCAGCAGTGGAGGACTAGCGGGGGGGTTGGACACCGGGGAGCTGTTTTTT
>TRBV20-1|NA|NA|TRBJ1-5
CSARSDQPQHF
TGCAGTGCTAGAAGCGATCAGCCCCAGCATTTT
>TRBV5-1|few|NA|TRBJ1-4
CASSLGSATNEKLFF
TGCGCCAGCAGCTTGGGTTCTGCAACTAATGAAAAACTGTTTTTT
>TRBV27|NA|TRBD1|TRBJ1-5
CASSRTGTGNNQPQHF
TGTGCCAGCAGTCGTACCGGGACAGGGAACAATCAGCCCCAGCATTTT
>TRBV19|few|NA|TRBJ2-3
CASSIRGDTQYF
TGTGCCAGTAGTATAAGGGGGGATACGCAGTATTTT
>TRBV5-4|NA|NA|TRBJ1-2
CASSSRTVYGYTF
TGTGCCAGCAGCTCTAGGACAGTCTATGGCTACACCTTC
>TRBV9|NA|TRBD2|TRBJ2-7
CASSVAPSGTYEQYF
TGTGCCAGCAGCGTAGCTCCTAGCGGAACCTACGAGCAGTACTTC
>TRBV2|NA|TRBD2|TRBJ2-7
CASALAGGQEQYF
TGTGCCAGCGCACTAGCGGGAGGTCAGGAGCAGTACTTC
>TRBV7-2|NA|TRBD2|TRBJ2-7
CASSYMGLAGGRSSYEQYF
TGTGCCAGCAGCTACATGGGACTAGCGGGAGGCCGAAGCTCCTACGAGCAGTACTTC
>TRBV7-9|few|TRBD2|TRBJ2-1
CASSPKTSGRASNEQFF
TGTGCCAGCAGCCCCAAGACTAGCGGGAGGGCCAGCAATGAGCAGTTCTTC
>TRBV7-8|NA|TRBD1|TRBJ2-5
CASSLPRTTGARTQETQYF
TGTGCCAGCAGCTTACCCCGAACAACAGGGGCGCGAACACAAGAGACCCAGTACTTC
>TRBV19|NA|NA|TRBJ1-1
CASSSFAEAFF
TGTGCCAGTAGTTCCTTCGCTGAAGCTTTCTTT
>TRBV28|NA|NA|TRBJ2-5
CASSSTVQETQYF
TGTGCCAGCAGTTCGACAGTGCAAGAGACCCAGTACTTC
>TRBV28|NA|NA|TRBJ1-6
CASTEQGDNSPLHF
TGTGCCAGCACTGAACAGGGTGATAATTCACCCCTCCACTTT
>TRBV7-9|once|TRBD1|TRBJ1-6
CASSLALSGTGPSPLHF
TGTGCCAGCAGCTTAGCCCTATCCGGGACAGGTCCTTCACCCCTCCACTTT
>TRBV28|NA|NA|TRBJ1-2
CASRTPELANYGYTF
TGTGCCAGCAGGACTCCAGAGTTAGCTAACTATGGCTACACCTTC
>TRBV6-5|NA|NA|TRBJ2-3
CASARGPNTDTQYF
TGTGCCAGCGCGCGGGGGCCAAACACAGATACGCAGTATTTT
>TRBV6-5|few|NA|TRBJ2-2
CASSYRGYTGELFF
TGTGCCAGCAGTTATAGAGGTTACACCGGGGAGCTGTTTTTT
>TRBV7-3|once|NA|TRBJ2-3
CASSPFPRGLSLTDTQYF
TGTGCCAGCAGCCCCTTCCCCAGGGGCTTATCTCTAACAGATACGCAGTATTTT
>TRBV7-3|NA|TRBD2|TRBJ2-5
CASSFRTSGRETQYF
TGTGCCAGCAGCTTCAGGACTAGCGGGCGAGAGACCCAGTACTTC